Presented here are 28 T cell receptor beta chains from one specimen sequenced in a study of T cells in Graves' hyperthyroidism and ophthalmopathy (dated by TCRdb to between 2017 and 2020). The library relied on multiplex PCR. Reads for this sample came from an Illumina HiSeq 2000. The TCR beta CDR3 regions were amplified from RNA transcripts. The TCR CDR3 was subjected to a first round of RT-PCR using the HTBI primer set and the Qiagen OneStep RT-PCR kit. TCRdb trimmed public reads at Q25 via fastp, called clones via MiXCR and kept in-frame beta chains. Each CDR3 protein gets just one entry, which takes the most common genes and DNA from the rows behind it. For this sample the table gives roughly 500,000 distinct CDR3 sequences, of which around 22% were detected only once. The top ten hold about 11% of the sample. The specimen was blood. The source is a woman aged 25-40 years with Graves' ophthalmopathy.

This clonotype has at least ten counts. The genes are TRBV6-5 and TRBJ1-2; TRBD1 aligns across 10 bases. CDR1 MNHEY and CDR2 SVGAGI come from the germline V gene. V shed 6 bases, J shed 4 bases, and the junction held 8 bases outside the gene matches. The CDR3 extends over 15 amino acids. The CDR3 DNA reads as TGTGCCAGCAGCCCAGGACAGGGGGATGTCTATGGCTACACCTTC. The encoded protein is CASSPGQGDVYGYTF.

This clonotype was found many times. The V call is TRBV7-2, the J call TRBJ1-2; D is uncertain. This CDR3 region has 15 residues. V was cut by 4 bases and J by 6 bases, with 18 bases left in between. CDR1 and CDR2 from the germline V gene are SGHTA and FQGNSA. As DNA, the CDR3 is TGTGCCAGCAGCTCCCTTCGGACCTTCACCAATGGCTACACCTTC. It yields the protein CASSSLRTFTNGYTF.

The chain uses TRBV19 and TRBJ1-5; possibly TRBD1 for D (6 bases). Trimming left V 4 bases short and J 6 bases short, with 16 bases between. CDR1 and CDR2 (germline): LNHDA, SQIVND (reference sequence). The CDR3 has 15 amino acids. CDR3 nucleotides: TGTGCCAGTAGTACAACGTCGGGGGCAGGTCAGCCCCAGCATTTT. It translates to CASSTTSGAGQPQHF.

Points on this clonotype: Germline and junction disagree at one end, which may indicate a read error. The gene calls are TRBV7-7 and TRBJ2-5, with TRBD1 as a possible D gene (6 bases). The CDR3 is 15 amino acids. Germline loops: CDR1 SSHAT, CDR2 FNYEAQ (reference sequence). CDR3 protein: CASSLTGQREETQYF. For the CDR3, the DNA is TGTGCTAGCAGCTTAACGGGACAAAGAGAAGAGACCCAGTACTTC.

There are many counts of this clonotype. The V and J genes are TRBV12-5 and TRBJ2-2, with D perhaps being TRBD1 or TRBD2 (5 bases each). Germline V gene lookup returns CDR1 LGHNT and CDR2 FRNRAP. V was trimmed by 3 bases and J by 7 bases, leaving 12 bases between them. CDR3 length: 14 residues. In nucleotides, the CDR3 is TGTGCTAGTGGTTTAGGCAGGGACGGCGGGGAGCTGTTTTTT. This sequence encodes CASGLGRDGGELFF.

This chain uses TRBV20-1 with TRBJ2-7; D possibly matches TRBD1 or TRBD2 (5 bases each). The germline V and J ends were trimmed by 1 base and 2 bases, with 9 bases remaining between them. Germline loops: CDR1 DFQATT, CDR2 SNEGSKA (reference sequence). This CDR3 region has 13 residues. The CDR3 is CSARVGEPYEQYF. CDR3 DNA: TGCAGTGCTAGAGTGGGGGAACCCTACGAGCAGTACTTC.

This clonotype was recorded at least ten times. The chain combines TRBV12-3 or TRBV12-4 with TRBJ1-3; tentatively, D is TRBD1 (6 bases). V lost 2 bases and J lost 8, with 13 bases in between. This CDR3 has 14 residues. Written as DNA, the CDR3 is TGTGCCAGCAGTTTATCTGGGGGGCGAGACACCATATATTTT. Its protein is CASSLSGGRDTIYF.

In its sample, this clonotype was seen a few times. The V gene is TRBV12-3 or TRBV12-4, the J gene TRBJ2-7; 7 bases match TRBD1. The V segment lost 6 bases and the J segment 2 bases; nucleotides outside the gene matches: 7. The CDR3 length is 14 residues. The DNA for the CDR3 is TGTGCCAGCAGGTACCGGGACAGCGCCTACGAGCAGTACTTC. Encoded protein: CASRYRDSAYEQYF.

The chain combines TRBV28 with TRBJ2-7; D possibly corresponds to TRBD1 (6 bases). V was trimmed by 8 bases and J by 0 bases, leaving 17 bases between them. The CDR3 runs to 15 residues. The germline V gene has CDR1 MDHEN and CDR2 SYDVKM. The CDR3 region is CASCVSGHLSYEQYF. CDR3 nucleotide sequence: TGTGCCAGCTGTGTCTCGGGACACCTCTCCTACGAGCAGTACTTC.

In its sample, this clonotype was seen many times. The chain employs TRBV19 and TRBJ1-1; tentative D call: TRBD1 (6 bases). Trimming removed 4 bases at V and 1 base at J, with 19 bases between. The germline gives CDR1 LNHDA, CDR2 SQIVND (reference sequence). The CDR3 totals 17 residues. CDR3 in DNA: TGTGCCAGTAGTACCCTCCTACACAGGGAGGGGAACACTGAAGCTTTCTTT. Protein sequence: CASSTLLHREGNTEAFF.

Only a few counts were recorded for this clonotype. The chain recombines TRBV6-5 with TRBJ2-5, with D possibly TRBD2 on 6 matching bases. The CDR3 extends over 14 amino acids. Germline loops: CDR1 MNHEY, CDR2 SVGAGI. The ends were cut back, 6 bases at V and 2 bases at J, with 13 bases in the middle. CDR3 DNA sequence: TGTGCCAGCAGATTCTCGGGACTGCAAGAGACCCAGTACTTC. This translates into CASRFSGLQETQYF.

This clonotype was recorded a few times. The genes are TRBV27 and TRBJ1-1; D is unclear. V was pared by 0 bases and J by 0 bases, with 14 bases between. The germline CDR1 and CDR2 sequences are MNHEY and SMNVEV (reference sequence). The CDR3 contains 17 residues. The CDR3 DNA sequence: TGTGCCAGCAGTTTATCGTACTTTCAGTTAATGAACACTGAAGCTTTCTTT. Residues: CASSLSYFQLMNTEAFF.

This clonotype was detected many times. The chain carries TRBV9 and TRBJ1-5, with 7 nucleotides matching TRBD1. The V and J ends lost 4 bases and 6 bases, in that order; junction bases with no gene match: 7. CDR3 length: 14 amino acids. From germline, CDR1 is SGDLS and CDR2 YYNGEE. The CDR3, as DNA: TGTGCCAGCAGCCCAGGGGGGGAGGCTCAGCCCCAGCATTTT. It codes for CASSPGGEAQPQHF.

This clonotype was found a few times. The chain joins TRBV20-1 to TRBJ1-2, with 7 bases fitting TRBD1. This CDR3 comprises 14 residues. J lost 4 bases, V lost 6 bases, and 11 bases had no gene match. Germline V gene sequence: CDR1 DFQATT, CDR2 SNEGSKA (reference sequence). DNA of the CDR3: TGCAGTGCCGTCCGACAGGGTGGTGGCTATGGCTACACCTTC. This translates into CSAVRQGGGYGYTF.

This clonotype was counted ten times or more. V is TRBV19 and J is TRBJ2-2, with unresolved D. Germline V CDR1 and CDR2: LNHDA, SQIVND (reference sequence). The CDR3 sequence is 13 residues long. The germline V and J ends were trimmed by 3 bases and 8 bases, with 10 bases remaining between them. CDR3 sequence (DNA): TGTGCCAGTAGTATGGCCCTCGCTGGGGAGCTGTTTTTT. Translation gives CASSMALAGELFF.

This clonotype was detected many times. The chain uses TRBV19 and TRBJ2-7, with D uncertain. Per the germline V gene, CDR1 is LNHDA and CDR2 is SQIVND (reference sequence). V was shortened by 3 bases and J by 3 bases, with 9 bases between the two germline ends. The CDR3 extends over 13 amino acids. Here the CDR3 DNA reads TGTGCCAGTAGTATTGGCCAGGTCTACGAGCAGTACTTC. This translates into CASSIGQVYEQYF.

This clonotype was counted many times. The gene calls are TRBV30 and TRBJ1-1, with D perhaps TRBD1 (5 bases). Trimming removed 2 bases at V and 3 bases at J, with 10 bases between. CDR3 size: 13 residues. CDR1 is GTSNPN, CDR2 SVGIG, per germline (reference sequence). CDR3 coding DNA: TGTGCCTGGAGTAGGGGAAGCGACACTGAAGCTTTCTTT. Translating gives CAWSRGSDTEAFF. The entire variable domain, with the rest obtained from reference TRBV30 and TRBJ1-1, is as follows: SQTIHQWPATLVQPVGSPLSLECTVEGTSNPNLYWYRQAAGRGLQLLFYSVGIGQISSEVPQNLSASRPQDRQFILSSKKLLLSDSGFYLCAWSRGSDTEAFFGQGTRLTVV.

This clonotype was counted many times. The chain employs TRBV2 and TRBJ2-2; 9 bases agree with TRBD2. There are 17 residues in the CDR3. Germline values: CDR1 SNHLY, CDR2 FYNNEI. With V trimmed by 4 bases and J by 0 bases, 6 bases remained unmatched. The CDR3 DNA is TGTGCCAGCAGTGTAGTTAGCGGGGGAGCGAACACCGGGGAGCTGTTTTTT. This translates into CASSVVSGGANTGELFF.

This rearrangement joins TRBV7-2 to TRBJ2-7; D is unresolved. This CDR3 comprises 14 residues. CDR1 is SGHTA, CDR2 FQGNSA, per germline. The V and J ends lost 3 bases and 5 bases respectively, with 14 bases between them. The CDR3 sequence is CASSLDPEGNEQYF. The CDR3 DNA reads TGTGCCAGCAGCTTGGACCCCGAAGGGAACGAGCAGTACTTC.

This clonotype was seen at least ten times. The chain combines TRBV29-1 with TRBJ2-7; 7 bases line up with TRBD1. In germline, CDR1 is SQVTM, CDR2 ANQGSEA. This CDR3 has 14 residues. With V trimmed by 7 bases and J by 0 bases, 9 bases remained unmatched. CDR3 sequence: CSAATGVGSYEQYF. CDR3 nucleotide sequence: TGCAGCGCCGCAACAGGGGTGGGCTCCTACGAGCAGTACTTC.

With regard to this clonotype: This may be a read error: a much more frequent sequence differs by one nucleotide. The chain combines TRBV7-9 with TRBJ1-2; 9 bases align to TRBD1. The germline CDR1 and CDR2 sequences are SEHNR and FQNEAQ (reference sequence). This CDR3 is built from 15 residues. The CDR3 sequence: CVSSAGDRVNYGYTF. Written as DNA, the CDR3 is TGTGTCAGCAGCGCTGGGGACAGGGTTAACTATGGCTACACCTTC. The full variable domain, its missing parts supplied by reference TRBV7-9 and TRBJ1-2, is DTGVSQNPRHKITKRGQNVTFRCDPISEHNRLYWYRQTLGQGPEFLTYFQNEAQLEKSRLLSDRFSAERPKGSFSTLEIQRTEQGDSAMYLCVSSAGDRVNYGYTFGSGTRLTVV.

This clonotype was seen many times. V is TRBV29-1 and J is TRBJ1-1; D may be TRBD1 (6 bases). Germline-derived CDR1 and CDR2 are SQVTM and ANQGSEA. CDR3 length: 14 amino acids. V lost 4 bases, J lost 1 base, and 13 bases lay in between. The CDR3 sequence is CSVGLGGRNTEAFF. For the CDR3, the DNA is TGCAGCGTTGGCTTGGGGGGCAGGAACACTGAAGCTTTCTTT.

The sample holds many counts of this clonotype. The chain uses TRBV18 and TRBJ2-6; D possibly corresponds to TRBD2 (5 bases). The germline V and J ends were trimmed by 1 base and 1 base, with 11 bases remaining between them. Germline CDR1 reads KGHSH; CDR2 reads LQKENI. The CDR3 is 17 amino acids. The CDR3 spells CASSPQGTGSGANVLTF. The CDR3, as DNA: TGTGCCAGCTCACCACAGGGAACGGGATCTGGGGCCAACGTCCTGACTTTC. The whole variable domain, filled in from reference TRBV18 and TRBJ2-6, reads NAGVMQNPRHLVRRRGQEARLRCSPMKGHSHVYWYRQLPEEGLKFMVYLQKENIIDESGMPKERFSAEFPKEGPSILRIQQVVRGDSAAYFCASSPQGTGSGANVLTFGAGSRLTVL.

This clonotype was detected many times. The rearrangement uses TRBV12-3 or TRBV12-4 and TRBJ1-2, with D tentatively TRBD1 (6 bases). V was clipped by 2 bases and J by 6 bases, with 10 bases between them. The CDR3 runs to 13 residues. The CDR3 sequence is CASSLTGSHGYTF. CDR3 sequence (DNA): TGTGCCAGCAGTTTAACAGGGAGTCATGGCTACACCTTC.

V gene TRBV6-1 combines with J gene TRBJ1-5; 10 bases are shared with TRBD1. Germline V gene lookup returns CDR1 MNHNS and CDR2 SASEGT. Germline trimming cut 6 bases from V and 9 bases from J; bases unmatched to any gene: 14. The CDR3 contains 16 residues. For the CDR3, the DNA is TGTGCCAGCAGGGACCGGCTCGGGACAGGGGTCCGGCCCCAGCATTTT. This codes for CASRDRLGTGVRPQHF.

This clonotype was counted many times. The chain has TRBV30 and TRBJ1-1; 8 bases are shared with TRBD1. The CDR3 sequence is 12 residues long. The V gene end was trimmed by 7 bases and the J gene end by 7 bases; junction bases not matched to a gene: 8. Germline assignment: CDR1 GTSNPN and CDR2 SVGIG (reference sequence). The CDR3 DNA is TGTGCCTTCCTCTGGGGGACAGGTGAAGCTTTCTTT. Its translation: CAFLWGTGEAFF.

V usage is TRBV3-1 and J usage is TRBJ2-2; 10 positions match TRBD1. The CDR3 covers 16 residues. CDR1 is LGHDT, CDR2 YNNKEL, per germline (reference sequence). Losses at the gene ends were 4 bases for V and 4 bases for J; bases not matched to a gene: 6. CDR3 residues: CASSRQTGGFTGELFF. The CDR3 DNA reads TGTGCCAGCAGCCGCCAGACAGGGGGCTTCACCGGGGAGCTGTTTTTT.

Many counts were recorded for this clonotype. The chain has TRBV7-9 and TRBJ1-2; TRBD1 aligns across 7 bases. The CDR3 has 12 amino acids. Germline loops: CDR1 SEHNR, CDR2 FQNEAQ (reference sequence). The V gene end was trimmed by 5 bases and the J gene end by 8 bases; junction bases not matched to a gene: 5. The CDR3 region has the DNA TGTGCCAGCAGCATCCCGACAGGGGGCTACACCTTC. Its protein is CASSIPTGGYTF.